Sequencing of this T cell receptor beta chain was carried out in a study of cytomegalovirus exposure and HLA in healthy donors. Study-wide findings and caveats: Reportedly, fewer N-insertions than the roughly 690-donor mean appeared in an Asian-associated ancestry cluster in a later analysis. Sequencing artifact likely explains a cluster of highly shared sequence variants.

When sampled, the donors appeared nominally healthy, though they likely had unrecorded immune exposures. Regarding this clone: Its matching antigen is unknown.

CDR1 and CDR2 (germline): MNHNY, SVGAGI (reference sequence). Trimming pared 8 bases from V and 5 bases from J, leaving 15 bases between. The CDR3 sequence is 13 residues long. PCR primers comprised 60 Vbeta and 13 Jbeta primers. How the authors handled the data: The authors later counted 70 million to 80 million unique TCR beta chains, approximately 10 million of them shared. The method was immunoSEQ multiplex PCR; TCRdb's version includes in-frame clones alone and lacks a portion of them. The DNA gave D and trimming, while V, J and clone size come from that table. Altogether approximately 120,000 clones are present, 60% to 85% being singletons, with the ten largest covering 9% to 15%.

The V call is TRBV6-6, the J call TRBJ2-5; TRBD2 is a possible D gene (7 bases). What was sequenced was PBMCs. The sequence was obtained from a woman in her thirties or forties in good health and CMV-seropositive. The CDR3 protein is CASQGRVWETQYF. The CDR3 DNA reads as TGTGCCAGCCAGGGGAGGGTTTGGGAGACCCAGTACTTC.